The 20 T cell receptor beta chains presented below share a single source sample, sequenced in a study of beta chain features in type 1 diabetes. Their target antigens are unknown. Points from the study as a whole: Among all four CD4+ subsets, Type 1 diabetes patients had TCRB CDR3s that were moderately but significantly shorter.

Expressed TCRB transcripts were sequenced because the isolated RNA had all been reverse transcribed beforehand. Sequenced by immunoSEQ multiplex PCR; TCRdb stores in-frame clones only, minus some. This table has 20,000 to 25,000 clones, about 71% appearing once. The material sequenced was stem cell memory CD4+ T cells from blood. All receptors come from a woman in her thirties or forties with type 1 diabetes.

The chain has TRBV2 and TRBJ2-7; TRBD2 agrees at 9 bases. The CDR3 consists of 14 residues. Germline values: CDR1 SNHLY, CDR2 FYNNEI. The V segment lost 4 bases and the J segment 6 bases; nucleotides outside the gene matches: 7. The CDR3 coding sequence is TGTGCCAGCAGTGTATATAGCGGGAGTCGCGAGCAGTACTTC. Its protein is CASSVYSGSREQYF.

V and J are TRBV28 and TRBJ2-1, with 7 nucleotides matching TRBD2. There are 16 residues in the CDR3. The ends lost 5 bases at V and 9 bases at J; junction bases unmatched: 16. CDR1 is MDHEN, CDR2 SYDVKM, per germline. As DNA, the CDR3 is TGTGCCAGCAGTACTTTAAAGGGGACTAAAAAGGTTGAGCAGTTCTTC. As protein: CASSTLKGTKKVEQFF. Looking up the rest from reference TRBV28 and TRBJ2-1 gives the full variable domain: DVKVTQSSRYLVKRTGEKVFLECVQDMDHENMFWYRQDPGLGLRLIYFSYDVKMKEKGDIPEGYSVSREKKERFSLILESASTNQTSMYLCASSTLKGTKKVEQFFGPGTRLTVL.

The chain employs TRBV7-3 and TRBJ2-1; 8 nucleotides match TRBD2. The V segment lost 5 bases and the J segment 1 base; nucleotides outside the gene matches: 7. This CDR3 region has 16 residues. The germline CDR1 and CDR2 sequences are SGHTA and FQGTGA. The CDR3 DNA sequence: TGTGCCAGCAGCGCAGGACTAGCTGAGTCCTACAATGAGCAGTTCTTC. Translating it yields CASSAGLAESYNEQFF.

This clone was recorded once. The V call is TRBV5-8, the J call TRBJ1-1; 7 bases align to TRBD1. Germline CDR1 and CDR2: SGHTS and YDEGEE. The CDR3 loop spans 17 amino acids. V dropped 4 bases and J dropped 6; count of bases not matched to a gene: 18. CDR3 bases: TGTGCCAGCAGCCCCCCGAGGGGGCTCGCTTGGGAGGCTGAAGCTTTCTTT. It encodes CASSPPRGLAWEAEAFF.

The chain has TRBV7-9 and TRBJ1-4; D is perhaps TRBD1 (6 bases). Trimming stripped 0 bases from V and 5 bases from J, with 16 bases between. This CDR3 has 17 residues. Germline loops: CDR1 SEHNR, CDR2 FQNEAQ (reference sequence). As DNA, the CDR3 is TGTGCCAGCAGCTTAGCGCGTTCGGGGGGGCGGAATGAAAAACTGTTTTTT. Amino acids: CASSLARSGGRNEKLFF.

The J gene is TRBJ2-1, the V gene TRBV5-4; 10 bases align to TRBD2. This CDR3 region has 14 residues. V gave up 3 bases and J gave up 6 bases; unmatched junction bases: 3. The germline V gene has CDR1 SGHNT and CDR2 YYREEE (reference sequence). CDR3 protein: CASSSRTSGNEQFF. The CDR3 nucleotides read TGTGCCAGCAGCTCTAGGACTAGCGGCAATGAGCAGTTCTTC.

This clone was seen a few times. This chain connects TRBV19 to TRBJ1-2; 10 bases are a match to TRBD1. Germline CDR1 reads LNHDA; CDR2 reads SQIVND (reference sequence). V dropped 5 bases and J dropped 10; count of bases not matched to a gene: 7. This CDR3 contains 13 residues. The CDR3 region has the DNA TGTGCCAGTAGTGGCGACAGGGGGCTTGTCTACACCTTC. This codes for CASSGDRGLVYTF.

The chain employs TRBV10-3 and TRBJ1-4, with D uncertain. Trimming removed 6 bases from V and 0 bases from J, with 8 bases in between. This CDR3 comprises 14 residues. Germline V gene sequence: CDR1 ENHRY, CDR2 SYGVKD. CDR3 sequence: CAISRGSTNEKLFF. In DNA form, the CDR3 reads TGTGCCATCAGCCGGGGTTCAACTAATGAAAAACTGTTTTTT.

This clone has more than one count but fewer than ten. V gene TRBV7-9 combines with J gene TRBJ2-1, with 9 bases that match TRBD2. J gave up 8 bases and V 1 base, and 6 bases lay outside the gene matches. The germline V gene has CDR1 SEHNR and CDR2 FQNEAQ (reference sequence). This CDR3 comprises 15 residues. The CDR3 DNA reads as TGTGCCAGCAGCTTAGGCGGGAGGGAGGTGGATGAGCAGTTCTTC. It is translated as CASSLGGREVDEQFF.

The rearrangement links TRBV7-2 to TRBJ2-4; D is possibly TRBD2 (6 bases). Trimming pared 1 base from V and 8 bases from J, leaving 15 bases between. The CDR3 runs to 15 residues. Germline CDR1 reads SGHTA; CDR2 reads FQGNSA. The CDR3 nucleotides read TGTGCCAGCAGCTTAGAGACTAGACGTTCTCACATTCAGTACTTC. This codes for CASSLETRRSHIQYF.

The chain uses TRBV20-1 and TRBJ2-5, with D hard to call. The CDR3 loop spans 10 amino acids. Trimming pared 4 bases from V and 2 bases from J, leaving 2 bases between. CDR1 DFQATT and CDR2 SNEGSKA come from the germline V gene (reference sequence). CDR3 region: CSATQETQYF. The DNA of the CDR3 is TGCAGTGCTACACAAGAGACCCAGTACTTC.

The chain has TRBV9 and TRBJ1-2, with TRBD1 as a possible D gene (6 bases). The CDR3 covers 15 residues. In germline, CDR1 is SGDLS, CDR2 YYNGEE. The ends were cut back, 1 base at V and 8 bases at J, with 18 bases in the middle. The CDR3 loop is CASSVFSAGGAGYTF. CDR3 sequence (DNA): TGTGCCAGCAGCGTATTCTCGGCTGGGGGGGCGGGCTACACCTTC.

This clone was observed a handful of times. The J gene is TRBJ2-7, the V gene TRBV11-2; 8 positions agree with TRBD1. V shed 3 bases and J 3 bases; nucleotides not matched to a gene: 4. Germline V gene data show CDR1 as SGHAT and CDR2 as FQNNGV. The CDR3 extends over 14 amino acids. The CDR3, as DNA: TGTGCCAGCAGCTTTATGACAGGGGACTACGAGCAGTACTTC. Protein: CASSFMTGDYEQYF.

The chain combines TRBV5-5 with TRBJ1-5; D call uncertain. Germline V gene sequence: CDR1 SGHKS, CDR2 YYEKEE (reference sequence). V shed 2 bases and J shed 2 bases, with 11 bases lying between them. The CDR3 loop spans 15 amino acids. The CDR3 DNA reads as TGTGCCAGCAGCTTCGGACCGGAGGGCAATCAGCCCCAGCATTTT. It encodes CASSFGPEGNQPQHF.

This clone was counted once. The rearrangement links TRBV6-4 to TRBJ2-2; perhaps TRBD2 as D (5 bases). This CDR3 comprises 13 residues. Germline loops: CDR1 MRHNA, CDR2 SNTAGT. Trimming stripped 6 bases from V and 8 bases from J, with 13 bases between. The CDR3 reads CASRPGILGELFF. In DNA form, the CDR3 reads TGTGCCAGCAGGCCCGGGATCTTAGGGGAGCTGTTTTTT.

This chain links TRBV18 with TRBJ1-1; D not certain. V lost 6 bases, J lost 1 base, and 12 bases lay in between. CDR3 length: 14 amino acids. Germline-derived CDR1 and CDR2 are KGHSH and LQKENI. CDR3 in amino acids: CASSRIAGNTEAFF. CDR3 nucleotide sequence: TGTGCCAGCTCGCGCATCGCAGGGAACACTGAAGCTTTCTTT.

This clone appeared a single time. V usage is TRBV7-2 and J usage is TRBJ2-3; D not certain. Trimming removed 6 bases from V and 4 bases from J, with 17 bases in between. Germline values: CDR1 SGHTA, CDR2 FQGNSA. The CDR3 runs 15 residues. This CDR3 reads CASRTDPGGADTQYF. CDR3 in DNA: TGTGCCAGCAGAACCGACCCCGGCGGCGCAGATACGCAGTATTTT.

The chain recombines TRBV6-5 with TRBJ2-3; D might be TRBD2 (6 bases). CDR1 is MNHEY and CDR2 is SVGAGI in the germline V gene. The V end lost 5 bases, the J end lost 8 bases, and 17 bases lay between the germline ends. The CDR3 spans 14 residues. This CDR3 reads CASSETGTATTQYF. CDR3 nucleotides: TGTGCCAGCAGTGAAACTGGGACTGCTACTACGCAGTATTTT.

The chain uses TRBV7-8 and TRBJ2-1; no firm D call. The CDR3 extends over 12 amino acids. Germline values: CDR1 SGHVS, CDR2 FQNEAQ. The V gene lost 4 bases and the J gene lost 6 bases, with 7 bases spanning the gap. As DNA, the CDR3 is TGTGCCAGCAGCTCATATAGCAATGAGCAGTTCTTC. Translation gives CASSSYSNEQFF.

The chain is built from TRBV29-1 and TRBJ2-1; D is undetermined. V was trimmed by 2 bases and J by 7 bases, leaving 6 bases between them. Germline V lookup: CDR1 SQVTM, CDR2 ANQGSEA. The CDR3 has 11 amino acids. CDR3: CSVEQLNEQFF. The CDR3 DNA sequence: TGCAGCGTTGAACAACTAAATGAGCAGTTCTTC.